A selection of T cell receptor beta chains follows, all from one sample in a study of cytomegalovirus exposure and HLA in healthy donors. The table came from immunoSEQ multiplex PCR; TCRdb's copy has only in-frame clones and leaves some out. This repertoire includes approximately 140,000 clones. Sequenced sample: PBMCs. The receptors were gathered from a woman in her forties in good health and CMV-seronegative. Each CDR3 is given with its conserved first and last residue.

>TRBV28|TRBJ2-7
CASSLTSGGIYEQYF
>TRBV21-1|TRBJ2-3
CASSKKGWGQGTDTQYF
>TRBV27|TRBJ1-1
CASSLLTGRPNTEAFF
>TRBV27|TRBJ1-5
CASSEGQGFQPQHF
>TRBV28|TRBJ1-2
CASLGIGGYTF
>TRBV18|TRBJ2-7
CASAQEAYEQYF
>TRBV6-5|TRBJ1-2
CASSLTGKSSYTF
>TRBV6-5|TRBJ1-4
CASSYRVGKLFF
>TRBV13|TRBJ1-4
CASSSRDKGREKLFF
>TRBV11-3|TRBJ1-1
CASSFSNTEAFF
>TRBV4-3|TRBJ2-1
CASSDRTGTSYNEQFF
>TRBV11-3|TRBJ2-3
CASSPPGGIGRTQYF
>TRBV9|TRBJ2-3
CASSPSGGRGDTQYF
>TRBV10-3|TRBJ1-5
CAISDRDRGQQPQHF
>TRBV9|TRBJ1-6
CASTRTGNSGSPLHF
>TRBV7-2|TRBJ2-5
CASTGGEYQETQYF
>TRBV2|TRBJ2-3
CASSTQATQGTQYF
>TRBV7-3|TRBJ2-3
CASSFARGDTQYF
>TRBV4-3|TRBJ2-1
CASSQDMRNEQFF
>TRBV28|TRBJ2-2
CASSFTEIPGELFF
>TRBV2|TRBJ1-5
CASSPSGYSNQPQHF
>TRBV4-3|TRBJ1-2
CASSHRQGYGYTF
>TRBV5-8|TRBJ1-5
CASSPRAETNQPQHF
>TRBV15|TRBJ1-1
CATSRDLGTGTTEAFF
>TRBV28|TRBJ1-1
CASRLPRGGGTEAFF